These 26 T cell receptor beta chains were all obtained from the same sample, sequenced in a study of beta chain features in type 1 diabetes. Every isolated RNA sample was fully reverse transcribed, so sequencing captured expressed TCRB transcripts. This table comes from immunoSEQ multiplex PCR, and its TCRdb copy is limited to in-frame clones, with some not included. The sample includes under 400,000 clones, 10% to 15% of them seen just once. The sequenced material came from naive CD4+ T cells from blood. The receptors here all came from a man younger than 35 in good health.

The CDR3 spells CASSSIGLGVRFF. In nucleotides, the CDR3 is TGTGCCAGCAGCTCTATCGGACTAGGTGTTCGGTTCTTC. V and J are TRBV7-9 and TRBJ2-1; 7 bases agree with TRBD2. CDR3 length: 13 amino acids. Per germline, CDR1 SEHNR and CDR2 FQNEAQ (reference sequence). J gave up 15 bases and V 4 bases, and 12 bases lay outside the gene matches.

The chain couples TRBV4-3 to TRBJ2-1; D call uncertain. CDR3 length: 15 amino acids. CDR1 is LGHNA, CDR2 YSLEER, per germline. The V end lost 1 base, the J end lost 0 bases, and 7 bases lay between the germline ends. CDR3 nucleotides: TGCGCCAGCAGCCAAGTATACTCCTCCTACAATGAGCAGTTCTTC. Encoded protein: CASSQVYSSYNEQFF.

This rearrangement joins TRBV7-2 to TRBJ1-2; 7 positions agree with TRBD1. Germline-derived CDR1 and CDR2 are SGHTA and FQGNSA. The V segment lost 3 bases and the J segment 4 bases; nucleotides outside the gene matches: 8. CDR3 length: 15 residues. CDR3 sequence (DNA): TGTGCCAGCAGCTTTAGTCCGGGACAGATCTATGGCTACACCTTC. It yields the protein CASSFSPGQIYGYTF.

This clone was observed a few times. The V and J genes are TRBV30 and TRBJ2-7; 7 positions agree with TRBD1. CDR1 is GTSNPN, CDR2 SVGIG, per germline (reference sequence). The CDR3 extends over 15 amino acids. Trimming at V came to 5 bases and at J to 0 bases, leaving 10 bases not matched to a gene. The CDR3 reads CAWAMDRISSYEQYF. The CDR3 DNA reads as TGTGCCTGGGCAATGGACAGGATTAGCTCCTACGAGCAGTACTTC.

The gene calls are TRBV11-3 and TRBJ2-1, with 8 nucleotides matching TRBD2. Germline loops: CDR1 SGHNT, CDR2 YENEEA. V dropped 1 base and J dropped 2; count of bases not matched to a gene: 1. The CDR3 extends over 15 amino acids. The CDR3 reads CASSLGTSPYNEQFF. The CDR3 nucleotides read TGTGCCAGCAGCTTAGGGACTAGCCCCTACAATGAGCAGTTCTTC.

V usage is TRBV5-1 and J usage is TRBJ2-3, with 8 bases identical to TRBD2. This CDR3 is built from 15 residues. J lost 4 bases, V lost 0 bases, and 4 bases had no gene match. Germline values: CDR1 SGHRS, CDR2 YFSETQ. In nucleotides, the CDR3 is TGCGCCAGCAGCTTGGCCGGTAGCGGGGCAGATACGCAGTATTTT. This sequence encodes CASSLAGSGADTQYF.

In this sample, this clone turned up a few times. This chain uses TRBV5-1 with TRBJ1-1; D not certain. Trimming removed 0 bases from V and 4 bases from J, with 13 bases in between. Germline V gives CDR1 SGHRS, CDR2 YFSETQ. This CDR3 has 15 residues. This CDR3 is CASSLVAGGGTEAFF. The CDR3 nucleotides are TGCGCCAGCAGCTTGGTGGCGGGTGGAGGCACTGAAGCTTTCTTT.

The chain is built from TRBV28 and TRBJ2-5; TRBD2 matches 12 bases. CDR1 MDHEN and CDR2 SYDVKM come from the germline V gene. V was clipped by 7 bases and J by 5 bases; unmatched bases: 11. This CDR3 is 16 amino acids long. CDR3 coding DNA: TGTGCCAGCATCCTCGTGGCTAGCGGGGGGGTTGAGACCCAGTACTTC. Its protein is CASILVASGGVETQYF.

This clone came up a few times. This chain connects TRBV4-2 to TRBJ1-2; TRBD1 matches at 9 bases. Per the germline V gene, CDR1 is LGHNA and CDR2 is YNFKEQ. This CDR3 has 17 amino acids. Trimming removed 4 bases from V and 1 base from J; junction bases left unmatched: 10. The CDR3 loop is CASSPPPGTGINYGYTF. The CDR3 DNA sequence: TGTGCCAGCAGCCCCCCTCCCGGGACAGGGATTAACTATGGCTACACCTTC.

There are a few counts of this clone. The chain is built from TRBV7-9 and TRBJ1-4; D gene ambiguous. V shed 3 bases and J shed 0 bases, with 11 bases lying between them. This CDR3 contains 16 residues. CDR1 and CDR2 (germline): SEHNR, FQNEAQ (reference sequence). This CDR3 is CASSFHWRSTNEKLFF. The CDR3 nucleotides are TGTGCCAGCAGCTTTCATTGGAGGTCAACTAATGAAAAACTGTTTTTT.

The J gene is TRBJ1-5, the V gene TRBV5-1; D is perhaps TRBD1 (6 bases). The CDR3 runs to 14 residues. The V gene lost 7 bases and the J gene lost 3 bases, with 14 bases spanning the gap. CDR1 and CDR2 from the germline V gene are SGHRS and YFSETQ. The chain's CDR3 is CASGNGQPNQPQHF. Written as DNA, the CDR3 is TGCGCCAGCGGGAACGGACAGCCCAATCAGCCCCAGCATTTT. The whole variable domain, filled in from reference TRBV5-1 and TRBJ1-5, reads KAGVTQTPRYLIKTRGQQVTLSCSPISGHRSVSWYQQTPGQGLQFLFEYFSETQRNKGNFPGRFSGRQFSNSRSEMNVSTLELGDSALYLCASGNGQPNQPQHFGDGTRLSIL.

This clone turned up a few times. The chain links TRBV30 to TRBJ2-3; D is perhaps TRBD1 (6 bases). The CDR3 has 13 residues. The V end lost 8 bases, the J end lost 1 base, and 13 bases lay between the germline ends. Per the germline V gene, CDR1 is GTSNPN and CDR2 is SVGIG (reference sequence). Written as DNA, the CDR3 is TGTGCCACGAACCGACAGGGCACAGATACGCAGTATTTT. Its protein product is CATNRQGTDTQYF. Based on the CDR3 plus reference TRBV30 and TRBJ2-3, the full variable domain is SQTIHQWPATLVQPVGSPLSLECTVEGTSNPNLYWYRQAAGRGLQLLFYSVGIGQISSEVPQNLSASRPQDRQFILSSKKLLLSDSGFYLCATNRQGTDTQYFGPGTRLTVL.

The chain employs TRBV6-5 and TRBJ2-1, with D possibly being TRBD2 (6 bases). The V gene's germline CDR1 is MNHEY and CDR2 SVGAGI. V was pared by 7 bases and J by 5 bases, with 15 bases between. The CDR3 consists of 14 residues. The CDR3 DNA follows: TGTGCCAGCACCCGGGGCGGGATAAACAATGAGCAGTTCTTC. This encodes CASTRGGINNEQFF.

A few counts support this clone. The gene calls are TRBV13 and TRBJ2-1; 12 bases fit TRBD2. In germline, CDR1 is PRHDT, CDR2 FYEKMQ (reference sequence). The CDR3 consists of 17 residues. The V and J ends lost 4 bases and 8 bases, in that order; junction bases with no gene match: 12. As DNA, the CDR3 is TGTGCCAGCAGCTCTCACCGCCTAGCGGGGGGGCTGGATGAGCAGTTCTTC. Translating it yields CASSSHRLAGGLDEQFF. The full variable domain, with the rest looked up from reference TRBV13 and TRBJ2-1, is AAGVIQSPRHLIKEKRETATLKCYPIPRHDTVYWYQQGPGQDPQFLISFYEKMQSDKGSIPDRFSAQQFSDYHSELNMSSLELGDSALYFCASSSHRLAGGLDEQFFGPGTRLTVL.

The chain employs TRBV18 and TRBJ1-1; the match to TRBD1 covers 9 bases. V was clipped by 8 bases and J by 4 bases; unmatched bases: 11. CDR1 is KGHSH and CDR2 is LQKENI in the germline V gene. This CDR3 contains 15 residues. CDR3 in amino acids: CASQFSGQGGTEAFF. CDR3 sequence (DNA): TGTGCCAGCCAGTTTTCGGGACAGGGCGGCACTGAAGCTTTCTTT.

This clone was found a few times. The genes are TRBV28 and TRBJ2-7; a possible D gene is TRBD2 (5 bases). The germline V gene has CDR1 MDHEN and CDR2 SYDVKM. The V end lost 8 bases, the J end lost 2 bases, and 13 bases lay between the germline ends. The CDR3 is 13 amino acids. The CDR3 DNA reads TGTGCCAGCGCCAGCCCGACTACCTACGAGCAGTACTTC. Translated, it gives CASASPTTYEQYF.

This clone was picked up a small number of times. The chain's CDR3 is CASSVGFSNYGYTF. The CDR3 nucleotides are TGTGCCAGCAGCGTAGGTTTCTCTAACTATGGCTACACCTTC. V and J are TRBV9 and TRBJ1-2; no reliable D call. The CDR3 consists of 14 residues. Trimming took off 0 bases at V and 0 bases at J, with 6 bases between the two ends. Germline lookup yields CDR1 SGDLS and CDR2 YYNGEE.

CDR3 sequence: CASVQADGYGYTF. CDR3 nucleotide sequence: TGTGCCAGCGTCCAGGCCGACGGCTATGGCTACACCTTC. The chain is built from TRBV28 and TRBJ1-2; D is uncertain. This CDR3 has 13 amino acids. Trimming took 8 bases from V and 4 from J, leaving 14 bases between them. The germline V gene encodes CDR1 MDHEN and CDR2 SYDVKM.

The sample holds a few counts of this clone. In DNA, the CDR3 is TGTGCCAGCAGTGTAACAGGGGTGGACCGCTACGAGCAGTACTTC. Protein: CASSVTGVDRYEQYF. The chain is built from TRBV2 and TRBJ2-7; 7 bases map to TRBD1. From germline, CDR1 is SNHLY and CDR2 FYNNEI. CDR3 size: 15 residues. The V and J ends lost 4 bases and 3 bases, in that order; junction bases with no gene match: 9. Variable domain in full (rest from reference TRBV2 and TRBJ2-7): EPEVTQTPSHQVTQMGQEVILRCVPISNHLYFYWYRQILGQKVEFLVSFYNNEISEKSEIFDDQFSVERPDGSNFTLKIRSTKLEDSAMYFCASSVTGVDRYEQYFGPGTRLTVT.

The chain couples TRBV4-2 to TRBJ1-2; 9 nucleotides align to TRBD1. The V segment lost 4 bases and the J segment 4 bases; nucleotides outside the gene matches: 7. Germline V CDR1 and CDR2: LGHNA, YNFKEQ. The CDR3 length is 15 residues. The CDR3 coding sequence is TGTGCCAGCAGCCCAAAGGAGGACAGGGGCTATGGCTACACCTTC. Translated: CASSPKEDRGYGYTF.

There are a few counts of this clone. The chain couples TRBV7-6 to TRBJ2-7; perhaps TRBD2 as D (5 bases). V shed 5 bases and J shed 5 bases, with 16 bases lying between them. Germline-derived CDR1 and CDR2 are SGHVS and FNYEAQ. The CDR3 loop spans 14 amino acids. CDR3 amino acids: CASSKNSGPNEQYF. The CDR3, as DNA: TGTGCCAGCAGCAAGAACAGCGGACCAAACGAGCAGTACTTC.

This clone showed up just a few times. CDR3: CSARHRDEQYF. The CDR3 DNA follows: TGCAGTGCTAGACACAGGGACGAGCAGTACTTC. J is TRBJ2-7 and V is TRBV20-1; TRBD1 is a possible D gene (6 bases). Trimming cost V 2 bases and J 5 bases, with 7 bases left between them. This CDR3 comprises 11 residues. Germline V gene lookup returns CDR1 DFQATT and CDR2 SNEGSKA (reference sequence).

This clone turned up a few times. CDR3 nucleotide sequence: TGTGCCAGCAGCTTAGTATTCAGGGGAAGGAAGGTTCTCTCTGAAGCTTTCTTT. Encoded protein: CASSLVFRGRKVLSEAFF. The V and J genes are TRBV7-2 and TRBJ1-1, with D possibly matching TRBD1 (6 bases). The CDR3 contains 18 residues. The V end was cut by 1 base, the J end by 6 bases, with 24 bases between. Germline V gene sequence: CDR1 SGHTA, CDR2 FQGNSA.

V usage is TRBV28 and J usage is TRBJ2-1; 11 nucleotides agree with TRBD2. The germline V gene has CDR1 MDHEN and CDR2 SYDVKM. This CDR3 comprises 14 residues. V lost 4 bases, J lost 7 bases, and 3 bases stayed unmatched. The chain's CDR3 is CASSSLAGGNEQFF. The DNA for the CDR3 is TGTGCCAGCAGTTCGCTAGCGGGAGGTAATGAGCAGTTCTTC.

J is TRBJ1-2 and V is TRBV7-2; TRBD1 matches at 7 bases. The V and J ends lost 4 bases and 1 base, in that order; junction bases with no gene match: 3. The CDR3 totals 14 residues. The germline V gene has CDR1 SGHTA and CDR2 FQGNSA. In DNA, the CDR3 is TGTGCCAGCAGCTCGGACAGGAGTAACTATGGCTACACCTTC. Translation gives CASSSDRSNYGYTF.

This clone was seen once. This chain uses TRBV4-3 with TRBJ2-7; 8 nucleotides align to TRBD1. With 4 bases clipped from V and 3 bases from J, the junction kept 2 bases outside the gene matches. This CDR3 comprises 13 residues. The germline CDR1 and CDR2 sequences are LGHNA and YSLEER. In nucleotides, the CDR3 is TGCGCCAGCAGCCTCGGACAGGGCTACGAGCAGTACTTC. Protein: CASSLGQGYEQYF.